This T cell receptor (beta chain) was captured in a study of vaccination and CD4 T cells after COVID-19. Across the whole study: In culture, cells were exposed to overlapping spike peptides from SARS-CoV-2, HCoV-NL63, HCoV-OC43 and HCoV-229E.

The treatment was: approximately nine-day PBMC culture with coronavirus spike peptide pools or control peptides (ViraFEST assay). Expanded clonotypes were found by TCR sequencing after peptide-pool stimulation (ViraFEST). General study results and limits: When vaccine-specific clones from convalescent patients were examined, 304 of 307 were spike mono-reactive. Although the median of SARS-CoV-2-reactive clonotypes rose from around 19 to 38, the change was not significant.

At the Johns Hopkins FTIC core, DNA taken from cultured CD4+ T cells was sequenced by way of the Oncomine TCR Beta short-read assay. TCRdb reanalysed the PCR reads using MiXCR and keeps one entry per CDR3 protein. Of roughly 6,600 distinct CDR3 sequences listed, roughly 22% are singletons. This clonotype was observed a few times. The antigen is not known. The source was CD4+ T cells from blood, cultured in vitro, collected after SARS-CoV-2 vaccination. This clonotype was obtained from a human donor who had recovered from COVID-19.

CDR3 loop: CASSKTVTGGFGNQPQHF. The CDR3 DNA reads as TGTGCCAGCAGTAAGACAGTCACCGGCGGCTTTGGCAATCAGCCCCAGCATTTT. The chain couples TRBV6-1 to TRBJ1-5; D may be TRBD1 (5 bases). Trimming pared 5 bases from V and 2 bases from J, leaving 22 bases between. This CDR3 is built from 18 residues. The germline CDR1 and CDR2 sequences are MNHNS and SASEGT.